This passage covers 22 T cell receptor beta chains from one sample sequenced in a study of cytomegalovirus exposure and HLA in healthy donors. PCR primers comprised 60 Vbeta and 13 Jbeta primers. Here immunoSEQ multiplex PCR was the method, and the copy in TCRdb shows in-frame clones only, minus some. The table has over 150,000 clones, 75% to 90% seen once. Sequencing was performed on PBMCs. The receptors come from a boy between 2 and 10 years old in good health and CMV-seronegative.

The chain recombines TRBV2 with TRBJ1-2; 8 bases align to TRBD1. CDR1 is SNHLY and CDR2 is FYNNEI in the germline V gene. Trimming at V came to 7 bases and at J to 3 bases, leaving 10 bases not matched to a gene. The CDR3 consists of 15 residues. DNA of the CDR3: TGTGCCAGCACTCCCCAGCAGGGGGCCTACTATGGCTACACCTTC. Its protein is CASTPQQGAYYGYTF.

The DNA for the CDR3 is TGTGCCAGCAGCCCTACAGGGGGCACTGGAAACACCATATATTTT. Translation gives CASSPTGGTGNTIYF. This chain connects TRBV7-8 to TRBJ1-3; 9 bases match TRBD1. Germline trimming cut 5 bases from V and 2 bases from J; bases unmatched to any gene: 4. The CDR3 is 15 amino acids. Germline V gene lookup returns CDR1 SGHVS and CDR2 FQNEAQ.

The sample holds one count of this clone. V gene TRBV28 combines with J gene TRBJ1-5; TRBD1 matches at 9 bases. Germline CDR1 MDHEN, CDR2 SYDVKM. This CDR3 comprises 16 residues. J gave up 3 bases and V 6 bases, and 9 bases lay outside the gene matches. The CDR3 loop reads CASRTPGQGANQPQHF. The CDR3 DNA is TGTGCCAGCAGAACACCGGGACAGGGAGCCAATCAGCCCCAGCATTTT.

The chain couples TRBV5-1 to TRBJ2-7; 7 nucleotides align to TRBD1. Germline CDR1 is SGHRS and CDR2 is YFSETQ. The V segment lost 4 bases and the J segment 5 bases; nucleotides outside the gene matches: 9. This CDR3 has 14 amino acids. The CDR3 nucleotides read TGCGCCAGCAGCCCCCGGACAGGAAAGGACGAGCAGTACTTC. This gives the protein CASSPRTGKDEQYF.

Here the CDR3 DNA reads TGCAGTGCGGGGGGGAGCTACGAGCAGTACTTC. This sequence encodes CSAGGSYEQYF. This rearrangement joins TRBV20-1 to TRBJ2-7; 7 bases agree with TRBD2. Germline CDR1 reads DFQATT; CDR2 reads SNEGSKA (reference sequence). The CDR3 extends over 11 amino acids. The trim removed 6 bases at V and 3 bases at J, leaving 2 bases unmatched.

This chain connects TRBV6-1 to TRBJ1-6; 8 positions match TRBD1. CDR1 and CDR2 (germline): MNHNS, SASEGT. The CDR3 sequence is 14 residues long. Germline trimming cut 8 bases from V and 0 bases from J; bases unmatched to any gene: 0. The chain's CDR3 is CASGTGSYNSPLHF. The DNA of the CDR3 is TGTGCCAGCGGGACAGGCTCCTATAATTCACCCCTCCACTTT.

The gene calls are TRBV28 and TRBJ2-1, with 8 bases fitting TRBD2. This CDR3 region has 17 residues. V lost 7 bases, J lost 0 bases, and 11 bases stayed unmatched. The germline gives CDR1 MDHEN, CDR2 SYDVKM. The chain's CDR3 is CASTPLSGRLSYNEQFF. The CDR3 DNA sequence: TGTGCCAGCACCCCCCTCAGCGGGAGACTCTCCTACAATGAGCAGTTCTTC.

This chain links TRBV5-6 with TRBJ1-1; 8 bases are a match to TRBD1. The CDR3 is made up of 16 amino acids. From germline, CDR1 is SGHDT and CDR2 YYEEEE. V was pared by 6 bases and J by 0 bases, with 10 bases of the junction left unmatched. The CDR3 nucleotides are TGTGCCAGCACCCGAGGACAGGGAGTAGTGAACACTGAAGCTTTCTTT. Encoded protein: CASTRGQGVVNTEAFF.

V gene TRBV5-8 combines with J gene TRBJ1-1; the D is unclear. V was trimmed by 7 bases and J by 3 bases, leaving 16 bases between them. The V gene's germline CDR1 is SGHTS and CDR2 YDEGEE. There are 14 residues in the CDR3. The CDR3 spells CASLWGGRDTEAFF. For the CDR3, the DNA is TGTGCCAGCCTCTGGGGAGGGCGGGACACTGAAGCTTTCTTT.

The J gene is TRBJ2-1, the V gene TRBV27; D is ambiguous. The germline CDR1 and CDR2 sequences are MNHEY and SMNVEV (reference sequence). The CDR3 runs 15 residues. V lost 6 bases, J lost 0 bases, and 12 bases lay in between. The DNA of the CDR3 is TGTGCCAGCAGCCGAGTAATTTCCTCCTACAATGAGCAGTTCTTC. It is translated as CASSRVISSYNEQFF.

The chain carries TRBV7-6 and TRBJ2-7; 8 bases fit TRBD2. CDR3 size: 15 residues. Germline V gene lookup returns CDR1 SGHVS and CDR2 FNYEAQ. The V segment lost 3 bases and the J segment 0 bases; nucleotides outside the gene matches: 4. This CDR3 reads CASSFGSGSSYEQYF. CDR3 DNA: TGTGCCAGCAGCTTTGGAAGCGGGAGCTCCTACGAGCAGTACTTC.

In DNA, the CDR3 is TGTGCCAGCAGTCAACAGGGGGGATGGACCGGGGAGCTGTTTTTT. Its protein is CASSQQGGWTGELFF. The V gene is TRBV28, the J gene TRBJ2-2; 8 positions agree with TRBD1. The CDR3 extends over 15 amino acids. V shed 5 bases, J shed 5 bases, and the junction held 7 bases outside the gene matches. The germline V gene encodes CDR1 MDHEN and CDR2 SYDVKM. The complete variable domain, with remaining parts taken from reference TRBV28 and TRBJ2-2, reads DVKVTQSSRYLVKRTGEKVFLECVQDMDHENMFWYRQDPGLGLRLIYFSYDVKMKEKGDIPEGYSVSREKKERFSLILESASTNQTSMYLCASSQQGGWTGELFFGEGSRLTVL.

The rearrangement uses TRBV11-2 and TRBJ2-1, with 7 bases that match TRBD1. The CDR3 runs 17 residues. J gave up 8 bases and V 6 bases, and 19 bases lay outside the gene matches. CDR1 and CDR2 (germline): SGHAT, FQNNGV. As DNA, the CDR3 is TGTGCCAGCAGTCCTATCCGGGACAGCCCCCTTCGCGATGAGCAGTTCTTC. This gives the protein CASSPIRDSPLRDEQFF.

This sequence joins TRBV19 and TRBJ2-1; D might be TRBD1 (5 bases). The length of the CDR3 is 12 residues. V dropped 7 bases and J dropped 8 bases, with 12 bases sitting between them. Germline V gene sequence: CDR1 LNHDA, CDR2 SQIVND (reference sequence). DNA for the CDR3: TGTGCCAGTAAGACAGCTGGGGATGAGCAGTTCTTC. This encodes CASKTAGDEQFF. The full variable domain, completed using reference TRBV19 and TRBJ2-1, is DGGITQSPKYLFRKEGQNVTLSCEQNLNHDAMYWYRQDPGQGLRLIYYSQIVNDFQKGDIAEGYSVSREKKESFPLTVTSAQKNPTAFYLCASKTAGDEQFFGPGTRLTVL.

The rearrangement joins TRBV4-1 to TRBJ2-1; D is perhaps TRBD2 (5 bases). This CDR3 is built from 14 residues. CDR1 is MGHRA, CDR2 YSYEKL, per germline. V was shortened by 0 bases and J by 9 bases, with 12 bases between the two germline ends. The CDR3 DNA sequence: TGCGCCAGCAGCCAAGATGTCCTAGCCAGTGAGCAGTTCTTC. It is translated as CASSQDVLASEQFF.

CDR3 in amino acids: CASSPDRANTEAFF. The CDR3, as DNA: TGTGCCAGCAGCCCGGACAGGGCGAACACTGAAGCTTTCTTT. V gene TRBV9 combines with J gene TRBJ1-1; 8 bases align to TRBD1. Losses at the gene ends were 4 bases for V and 1 base for J; bases not matched to a gene: 3. In germline, CDR1 is SGDLS, CDR2 YYNGEE. The CDR3 contains 14 residues.

For this clone: An end of the junction differs from the germline gene, which may be a read error. The chain combines TRBV7-9 with TRBJ2-7, with 11 bases aligning to TRBD1. The CDR3 is 17 amino acids. The V gene's germline CDR1 is SEHNR and CDR2 FQNEAQ (reference sequence). The CDR3 DNA follows: TGTTCCAGCAGCTTGTCCCTCTTCCGGGACAGGGGGTACGAGCAGTACTTC. This encodes CSSSLSLFRDRGYEQYF.

The rearrangement joins TRBV6-5 to TRBJ1-2, with D hard to call. Per germline, CDR1 MNHEY and CDR2 SVGAGI. V was cut by 6 bases and J by 3 bases, with 14 bases left in between. The length of the CDR3 is 14 residues. For the CDR3, the DNA is TGTGCCAGCAGAGGAGCGTCGTTTGACTATGGCTACACCTTC. Its protein product is CASRGASFDYGYTF.

Only one count was recorded for this clone. V gene TRBV28 combines with J gene TRBJ1-3, with 8 bases aligning to TRBD1. The CDR3 contains 14 residues. J was trimmed by 4 bases and V by 4 bases; bases with no gene match: 3. Germline CDR1 MDHEN, CDR2 SYDVKM. The CDR3 is CASSWTGKGNTIYF. The CDR3 coding sequence is TGTGCCAGCAGTTGGACAGGGAAAGGAAACACCATATATTTT. Looking up the rest from reference TRBV28 and TRBJ1-3 gives the full variable domain: DVKVTQSSRYLVKRTGEKVFLECVQDMDHENMFWYRQDPGLGLRLIYFSYDVKMKEKGDIPEGYSVSREKKERFSLILESASTNQTSMYLCASSWTGKGNTIYFGEGSWLTVV.

The CDR3 reads CASSFLGLANYQETQYF. The CDR3 DNA sequence: TGTGCCAGCAGTTTCCTGGGACTAGCAAATTACCAAGAGACCCAGTACTTC. The chain carries TRBV27 and TRBJ2-5; TRBD2 aligns across 9 bases. Losses at the gene ends were 3 bases for V and 0 bases for J; bases not matched to a gene: 8. This CDR3 is 17 amino acids long. CDR1 and CDR2 from the germline V gene are MNHEY and SMNVEV (reference sequence).

This clone has a handful of counts. The CDR3: CASSSGQGNEKLFF. For the CDR3, the DNA is TGTGCCAGCAGCTCCGGACAGGGTAATGAAAAACTGTTTTTT. The chain links TRBV7-9 to TRBJ1-4, with TRBD1 matching 8 bases. Germline V gene lookup returns CDR1 SEHNR and CDR2 FQNEAQ (reference sequence). This CDR3 is built from 14 residues. V shed 4 bases and J 4 bases; nucleotides not matched to a gene: 2. The full variable domain, its missing parts supplied by reference TRBV7-9 and TRBJ1-4, is DTGVSQNPRHKITKRGQNVTFRCDPISEHNRLYWYRQTLGQGPEFLTYFQNEAQLEKSRLLSDRFSAERPKGSFSTLEIQRTEQGDSAMYLCASSSGQGNEKLFFGSGTQLSVL.

This rearrangement joins TRBV9 to TRBJ2-2; the match to TRBD2 covers 9 bases. From germline, CDR1 is SGDLS and CDR2 YYNGEE. The CDR3 extends over 15 amino acids. J gave up 4 bases and V 0 bases, and 1 base lay outside the gene matches. CDR3 loop: CASSVVSGGTGELFF. CDR3 DNA sequence: TGTGCCAGCAGCGTAGTTAGCGGGGGCACCGGGGAGCTGTTTTTT.